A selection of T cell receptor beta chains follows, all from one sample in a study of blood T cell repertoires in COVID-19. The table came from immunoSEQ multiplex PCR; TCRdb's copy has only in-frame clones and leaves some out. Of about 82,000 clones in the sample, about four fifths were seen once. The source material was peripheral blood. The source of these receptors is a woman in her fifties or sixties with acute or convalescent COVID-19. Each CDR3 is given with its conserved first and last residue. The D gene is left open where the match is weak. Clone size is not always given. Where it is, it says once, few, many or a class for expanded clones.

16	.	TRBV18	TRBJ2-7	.	CASSGIGWEPSRGAYF	TGTGCCAGCTCAGGAATTGGTTGGGAGCCTTCTAGAGGTGCGTACTTC
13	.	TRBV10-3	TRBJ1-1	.	CAISAGMNTEAFF	TGTGCCATCAGTGCAGGCATGAACACTGAAGCTTTCTTT
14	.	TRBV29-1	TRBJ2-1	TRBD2	CSVEDPRGRYEQFF	TGCAGCGTTGAAGATCCCCGCGGGAGGTATGAGCAGTTCTTC
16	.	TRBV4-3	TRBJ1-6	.	CASSQAVPSYNSPLHF	TGCGCCAGCAGCCAGGCAGTCCCATCCTATAATTCACCCCTCCACTTT
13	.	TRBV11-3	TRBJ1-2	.	CASSLFGSYGYTF	TGTGCCAGCAGCTTATTTGGCAGCTATGGCTACACCTTC
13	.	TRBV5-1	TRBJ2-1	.	CASSVEAYNEQFF	TGCGCCAGCAGCGTCGAGGCCTACAATGAGCAGTTCTTC
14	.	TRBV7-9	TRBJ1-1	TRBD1	CASSLQQGRTEAFF	TGTGCCAGCAGCTTACAACAGGGGAGGACTGAAGCTTTCTTT
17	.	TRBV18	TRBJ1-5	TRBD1	CASSPPLGTGGNQPQHF	TGTGCCAGCTCACCACCTCTTGGGACAGGTGGCAATCAGCCCCAGCATTTT
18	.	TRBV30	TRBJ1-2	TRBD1	CAWSVPRDRMVFEHGYTF	TGTGCCTGGAGTGTACCCCGGGACAGGATGGTCTTCGAACATGGCTACACCTTC
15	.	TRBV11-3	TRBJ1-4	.	CASSLAAGRNEKLFF	TGTGCCAGCAGCTTAGCCGCAGGGAGGAATGAAAAACTGTTTTTT
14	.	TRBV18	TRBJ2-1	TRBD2	CASSPRAGVDEQFF	TGTGCCAGCTCACCACGAGCGGGGGTTGATGAGCAGTTCTTC
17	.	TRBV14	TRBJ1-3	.	CASSQERPGLSGNTIYF	TGTGCCAGCAGCCAAGAGCGACCAGGGCTCTCTGGAAACACCATATATTTT
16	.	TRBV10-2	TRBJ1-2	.	CASTDPPKVEDYGYTF	TGCGCCAGCACCGACCCCCCGAAAGTCGAGGACTATGGCTACACCTTC
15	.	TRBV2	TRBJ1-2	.	CASTFGGAGENGYTF	TGTGCCAGCACATTCGGGGGGGCCGGTGAGAATGGCTACACCTTC
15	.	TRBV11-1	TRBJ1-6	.	CASSVSRVLNSPLHF	TGTGCCAGCAGCGTAAGCAGGGTTTTGAATTCACCCCTCCACTTT
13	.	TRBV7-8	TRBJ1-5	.	CASSLAQGQPQHF	TGTGCCAGCAGCTTAGCGCAGGGACAGCCCCAGCATTTT
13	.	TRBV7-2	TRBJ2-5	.	CASSLDNQETQYF	TGTGCCAGCAGCTTAGACAATCAAGAGACCCAGTACTTC
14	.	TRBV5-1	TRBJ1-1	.	CASSPGTMNTEAFF	TGCGCCAGCAGCCCAGGGACAATGAACACTGAAGCTTTCTTT
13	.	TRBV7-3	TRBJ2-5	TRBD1	CASSFGQAETQYF	TGTGCCAGCAGCTTCGGACAGGCAGAGACCCAGTACTTC
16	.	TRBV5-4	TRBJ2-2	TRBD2	CASSPRTSGRAGELFF	TGTGCCAGCAGTCCACGGACTAGCGGGAGGGCCGGGGAGCTGTTTTTT
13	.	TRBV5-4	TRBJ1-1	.	CASRLTANTEAFF	TGTGCCAGCAGATTAACAGCGAACACTGAAGCTTTCTTT
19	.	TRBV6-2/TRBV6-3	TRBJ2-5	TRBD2	CASSYGGFGLAGVQETQYF	TGTGCCAGCAGTTACGGTGGGTTCGGACTAGCGGGAGTCCAAGAGACCCAGTACTTC
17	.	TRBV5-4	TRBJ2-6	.	CASSTLGPISGANVLTF	TGTGCCAGCAGCACCCTGGGCCCTATCTCTGGGGCCAACGTCCTGACTTTC
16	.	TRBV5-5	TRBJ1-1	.	CASSSMTGSMNTEAFF	TGTGCCAGCAGCTCCATGACAGGAAGCATGAACACTGAAGCTTTCTTT
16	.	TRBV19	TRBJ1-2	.	CASSIPSGGRVAGYTF	TGTGCCAGTAGTATTCCTTCTGGGGGCAGGGTCGCTGGCTACACCTTC
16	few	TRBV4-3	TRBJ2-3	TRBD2	CASSQAVGTSLNTQYF	TGCGCCAGCAGCCAAGCTGTAGGGACTAGTCTAAATACGCAGTATTTT
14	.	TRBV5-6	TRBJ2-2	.	CASSLPGSTGELFF	TGTGCCAGCAGCTTACCCGGGAGCACCGGGGAGCTGTTTTTT
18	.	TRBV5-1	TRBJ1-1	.	CASSFTNRQAGLNTEAFF	TGCGCCAGCAGCTTTACTAACCGTCAGGCGGGTCTGAACACTGAAGCTTTCTTT
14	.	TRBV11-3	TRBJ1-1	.	CASSPRLLNTEAFF	TGTGCCAGCAGCCCCAGGCTTCTGAACACTGAAGCTTTCTTT
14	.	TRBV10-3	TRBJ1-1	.	CAISFTGEATEAFF	TGTGCCATCAGTTTTACTGGCGAGGCCACTGAAGCTTTCTTT
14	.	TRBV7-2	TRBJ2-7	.	CASSSTATTYEQYF	TGTGCCAGCAGCTCGACAGCTACGACCTACGAGCAGTACTTC
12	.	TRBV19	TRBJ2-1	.	CASSIFSNEQFF	TGTGCCAGTAGTATCTTTAGCAATGAGCAGTTCTTC
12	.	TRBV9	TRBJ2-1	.	CASSATNNEQFF	TGTGCCAGCAGCGCCACAAACAATGAGCAGTTCTTC
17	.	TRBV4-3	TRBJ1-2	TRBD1	CASSQEWGTGYGYGYTF	TGCGCCAGCAGCCAAGAATGGGGGACAGGGTACGGCTATGGCTACACCTTC
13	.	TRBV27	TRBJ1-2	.	CASSGSGFYGYTF	TGTGCCAGCAGCGGGTCGGGGTTCTATGGCTACACCTTC
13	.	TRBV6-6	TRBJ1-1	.	CASSYEVYTEAFF	TGTGCCAGCAGTTACGAGGTTTACACTGAAGCTTTCTTT
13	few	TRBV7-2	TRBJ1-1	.	CASSLNRNTEAFF	TGTGCCAGCAGCTTAAACAGGAACACTGAAGCTTTCTTT
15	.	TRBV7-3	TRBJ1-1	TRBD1	CASSLYGTDNTEAFF	TGTGCCAGCAGCTTATACGGGACAGACAACACTGAAGCTTTCTTT
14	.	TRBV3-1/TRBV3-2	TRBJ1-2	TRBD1	CASSQFGTGAGYTF	TGTGCCAGCAGCCAATTCGGGACAGGGGCCGGCTACACCTTC
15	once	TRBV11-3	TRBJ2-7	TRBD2	CASSARTSGRNEQYF	TGTGCCAGCAGCGCCCGGACTAGCGGGAGGAACGAGCAGTACTTC
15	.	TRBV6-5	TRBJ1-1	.	CASIHRDGLNTEAFF	TGTGCCAGCATCCACAGGGACGGATTGAACACTGAAGCTTTCTTT
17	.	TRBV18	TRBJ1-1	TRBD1	CASSPPAWTGMNTEAFF	TGTGCCAGCTCACCACCGGCTTGGACAGGGATGAACACTGAAGCTTTCTTT
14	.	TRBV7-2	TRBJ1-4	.	CASSPTGLNEKLFF	TGTGCCAGCAGCCCAACAGGGCTCAATGAAAAACTGTTTTTT
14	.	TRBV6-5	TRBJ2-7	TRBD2	CASGYLAGGYEQYF	TGTGCCAGCGGATACCTAGCGGGGGGCTACGAGCAGTACTTC
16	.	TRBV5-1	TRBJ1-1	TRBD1	CASSRGTGGSGTEAFF	TGCGCCAGCAGCCGGGGGACAGGGGGTTCGGGCACTGAAGCTTTCTTT
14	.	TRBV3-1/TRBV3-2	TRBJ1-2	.	CASSSGWGTYGYTF	TGTGCCAGCAGCTCCGGTTGGGGCACCTATGGCTACACCTTC
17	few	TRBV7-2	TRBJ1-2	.	CASSLLPPAGGAGGYTF	TGTGCCAGCAGCTTACTTCCCCCAGCTGGGGGCGCGGGCGGCTACACCTTC
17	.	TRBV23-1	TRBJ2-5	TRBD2	CASSHGTSGGQGETQYF	TGCGCCAGCAGTCATGGGACTAGCGGGGGGCAGGGAGAGACCCAGTACTTC
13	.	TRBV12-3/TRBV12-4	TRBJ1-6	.	CASSPITQGTLHF	TGTGCCAGCAGCCCAATAACGCAGGGAACCCTCCACTTT
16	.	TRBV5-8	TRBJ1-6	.	CASSLTPTGRNSPLHF	TGTGCCAGCAGCTTGACCCCCACTGGGAGAAATTCACCCCTCCACTTT
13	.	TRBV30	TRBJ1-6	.	CAWTPGSESPLHF	TGTGCCTGGACTCCAGGGTCGGAATCACCCCTCCACTTT
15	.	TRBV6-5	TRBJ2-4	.	CASSSPDLAKNIQYF	TGTGCCAGCAGTTCACCAGATCTAGCCAAAAACATTCAGTACTTC
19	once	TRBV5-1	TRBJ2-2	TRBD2	CASSLVGFGLAGGPGELFF	TGCGCCAGCAGCTTGGTCGGCTTTGGTCTAGCGGGAGGACCCGGGGAGCTGTTTTTT
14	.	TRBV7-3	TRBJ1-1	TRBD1	CASSSTGTGGRAFF	TGTGCCAGCAGCTCGACCGGGACAGGAGGGAGAGCTTTCTTT
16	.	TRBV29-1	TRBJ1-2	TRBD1	CSVGPRTGERDYGYTF	TGCAGCGTTGGCCCCCGGACAGGGGAAAGGGACTATGGCTACACCTTC
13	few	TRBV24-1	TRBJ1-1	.	CATSDTRGTEAFF	TGTGCCACCAGTGATACCCGGGGCACTGAAGCTTTCTTT
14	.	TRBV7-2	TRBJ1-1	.	CASSLARGNTEAFF	TGTGCCAGCAGCTTAGCGCGCGGGAACACTGAAGCTTTCTTT
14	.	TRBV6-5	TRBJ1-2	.	CASSQDSFRGGYTF	TGTGCCAGCAGCCAGGACAGTTTTCGGGGCGGCTACACCTTC